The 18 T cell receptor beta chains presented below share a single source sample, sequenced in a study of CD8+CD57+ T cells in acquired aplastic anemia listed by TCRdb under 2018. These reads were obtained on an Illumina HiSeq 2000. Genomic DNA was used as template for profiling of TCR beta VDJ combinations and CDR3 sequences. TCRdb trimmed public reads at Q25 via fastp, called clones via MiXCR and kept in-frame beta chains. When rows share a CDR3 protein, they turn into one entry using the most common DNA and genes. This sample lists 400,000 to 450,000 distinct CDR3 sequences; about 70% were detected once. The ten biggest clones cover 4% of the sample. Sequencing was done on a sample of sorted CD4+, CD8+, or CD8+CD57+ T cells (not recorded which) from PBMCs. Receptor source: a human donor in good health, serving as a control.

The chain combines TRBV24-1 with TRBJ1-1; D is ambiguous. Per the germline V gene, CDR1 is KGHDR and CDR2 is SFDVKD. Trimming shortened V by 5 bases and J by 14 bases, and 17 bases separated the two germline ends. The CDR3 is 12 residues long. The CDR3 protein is CATSGAYTEEFF. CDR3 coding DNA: TGTGCCACCAGTGGGGCGTACACTGAGGAGTTCTTT.

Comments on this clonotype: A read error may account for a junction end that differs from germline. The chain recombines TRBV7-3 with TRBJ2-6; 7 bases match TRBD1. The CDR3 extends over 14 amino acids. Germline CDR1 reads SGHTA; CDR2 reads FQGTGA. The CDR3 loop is CASTQGAGANVLTF. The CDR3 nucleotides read TGCGCCAGCACCCAGGGGGCTGGGGCCAACGTCCTGACTTTC.

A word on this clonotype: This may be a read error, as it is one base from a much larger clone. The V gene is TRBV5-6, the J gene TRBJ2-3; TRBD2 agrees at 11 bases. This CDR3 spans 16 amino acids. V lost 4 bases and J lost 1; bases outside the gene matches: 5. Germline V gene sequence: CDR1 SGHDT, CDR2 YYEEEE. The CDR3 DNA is TGTGCCAGCAGCAAGGGACTAGCGGCCCGCACAGATACGCAGTATTTT. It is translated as CASSKGLAARTDTQYF.

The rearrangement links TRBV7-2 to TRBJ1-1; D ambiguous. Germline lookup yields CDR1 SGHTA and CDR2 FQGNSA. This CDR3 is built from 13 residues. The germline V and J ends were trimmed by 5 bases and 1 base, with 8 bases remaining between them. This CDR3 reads CASSPEPNTEAFF. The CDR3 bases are TGTGCCAGCAGCCCTGAACCGAACACTGAAGCTTTCTTT.

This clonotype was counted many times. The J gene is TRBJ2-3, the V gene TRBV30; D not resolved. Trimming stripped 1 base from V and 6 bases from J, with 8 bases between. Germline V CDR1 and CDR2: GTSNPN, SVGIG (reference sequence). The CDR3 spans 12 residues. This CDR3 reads CAWSGGGDTQYF. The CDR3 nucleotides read TGTGCCTGGAGTGGGGGTGGCGATACGCAGTATTTT.

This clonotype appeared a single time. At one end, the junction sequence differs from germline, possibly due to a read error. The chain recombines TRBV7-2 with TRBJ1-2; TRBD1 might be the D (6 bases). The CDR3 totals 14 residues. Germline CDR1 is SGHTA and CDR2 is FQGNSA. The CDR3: CASSLDRGAGETQF. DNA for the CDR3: TGTGCCAGCAGCTTAGATAGGGGGGCGGGGGAGACCCAGTTC.

The CDR3 DNA reads as TGCGCCAGCAGCTTCACGACTAGCGGGGGCCTGGAAGGAGATACGCAGTATTTT. Residues: CASSFTTSGGLEGDTQYF. V and J are TRBV5-1 and TRBJ2-3, with 12 nucleotides matching TRBD2. The V gene's germline CDR1 is SGHRS and CDR2 YFSETQ. With V trimmed by 2 bases and J by 5 bases, 12 bases remained unmatched. This CDR3 contains 18 residues.

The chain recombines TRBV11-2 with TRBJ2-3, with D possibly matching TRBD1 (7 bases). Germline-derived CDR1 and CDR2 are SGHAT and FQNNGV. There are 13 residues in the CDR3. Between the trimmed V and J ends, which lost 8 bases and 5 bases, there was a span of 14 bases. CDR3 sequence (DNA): TGTGCCAGCTGCGGGACAGCAGGAGATACGCAGTATTTT. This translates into CASCGTAGDTQYF.

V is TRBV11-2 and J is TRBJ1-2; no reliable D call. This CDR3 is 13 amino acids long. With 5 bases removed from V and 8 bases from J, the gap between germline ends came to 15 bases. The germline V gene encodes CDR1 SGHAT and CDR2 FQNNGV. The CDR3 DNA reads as TGTGCCAGCAGCACTACCACCCCGGGAGGCTACACCTTC. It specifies CASSTTTPGGYTF.

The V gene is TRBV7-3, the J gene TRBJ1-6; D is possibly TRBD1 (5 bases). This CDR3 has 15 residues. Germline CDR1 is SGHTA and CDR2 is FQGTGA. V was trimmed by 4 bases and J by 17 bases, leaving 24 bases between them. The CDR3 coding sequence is TGTGCCAGCAGCTGGGACTTAGTATCCGAGCAGTACTTCCACTTT. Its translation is CASSWDLVSEQYFHF.

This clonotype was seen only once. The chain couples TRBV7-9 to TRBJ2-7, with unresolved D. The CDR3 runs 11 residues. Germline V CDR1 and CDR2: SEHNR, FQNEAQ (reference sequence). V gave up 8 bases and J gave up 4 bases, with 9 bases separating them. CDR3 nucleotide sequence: TGTGCCAGCGGGATGAAATACGAGCAGTACTTC. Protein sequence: CASGMKYEQYF.

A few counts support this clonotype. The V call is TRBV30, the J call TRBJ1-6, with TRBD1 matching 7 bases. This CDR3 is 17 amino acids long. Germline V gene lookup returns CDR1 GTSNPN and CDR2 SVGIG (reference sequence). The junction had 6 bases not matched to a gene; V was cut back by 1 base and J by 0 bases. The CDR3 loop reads CAWSARGRSSYNSPLHF. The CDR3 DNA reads TGTGCCTGGAGTGCCAGGGGGAGAAGCTCCTATAATTCACCCCTCCACTTT.

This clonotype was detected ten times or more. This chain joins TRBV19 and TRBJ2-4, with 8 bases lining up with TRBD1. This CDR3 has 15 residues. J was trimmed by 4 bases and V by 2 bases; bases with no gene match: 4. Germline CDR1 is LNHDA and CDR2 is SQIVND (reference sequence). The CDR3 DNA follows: TGTGCCAGTAGTATAACGAGGACAGGGAAAAACATTCAGTACTTC. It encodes CASSITRTGKNIQYF.

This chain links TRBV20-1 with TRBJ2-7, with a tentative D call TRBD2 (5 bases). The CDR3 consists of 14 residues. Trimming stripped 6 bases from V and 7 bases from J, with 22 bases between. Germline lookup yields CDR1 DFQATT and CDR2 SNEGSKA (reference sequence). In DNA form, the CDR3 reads TGCAGTGCGGGAGCCGACGCCGAAACCAATGAGCAGTACTTC. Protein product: CSAGADAETNEQYF.

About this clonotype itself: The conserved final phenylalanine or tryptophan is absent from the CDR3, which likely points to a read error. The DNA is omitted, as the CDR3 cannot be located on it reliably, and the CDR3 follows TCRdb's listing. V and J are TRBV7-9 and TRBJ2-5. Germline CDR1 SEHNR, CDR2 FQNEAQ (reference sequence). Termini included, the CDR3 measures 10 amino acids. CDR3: CASSLVSKYL.

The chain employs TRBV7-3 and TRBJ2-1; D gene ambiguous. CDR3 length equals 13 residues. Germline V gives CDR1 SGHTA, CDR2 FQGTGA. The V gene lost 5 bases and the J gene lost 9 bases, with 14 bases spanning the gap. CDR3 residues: CASSGPILGEQFF. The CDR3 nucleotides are TGTGCCAGCAGCGGCCCGATCCTGGGTGAGCAGTTCTTC.

As DNA, the CDR3 is TGTGCCAGCAGTAAATCGGAGACCCAGTACTTC. This gives the protein CASSKSETQYF. V is TRBV12-3 or TRBV12-4 and J is TRBJ2-5; no clear D gene. V was trimmed by 5 bases and J by 5 bases, leaving 6 bases between them. This CDR3 is built from 11 residues.

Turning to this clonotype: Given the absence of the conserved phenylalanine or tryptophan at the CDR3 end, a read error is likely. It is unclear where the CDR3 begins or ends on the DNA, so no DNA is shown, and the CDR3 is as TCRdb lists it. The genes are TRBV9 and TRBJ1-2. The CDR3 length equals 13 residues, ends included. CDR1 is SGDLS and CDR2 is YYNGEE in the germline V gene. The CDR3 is CASSANNPNYGYI.